These T cell receptor beta chains were read from a single sample in a study of blood T cell repertoires in COVID-19. Clones were read by immunoSEQ multiplex PCR, and TCRdb kept only the in-frame ones, dropping some. The repertoire consists of around 68,000 clones, with roughly 91% occurring once and the leading ten covering under 7%. The sequencing input was peripheral blood. The receptors come from a man over 45 with active COVID-19. The CDR3 runs from the conserved cysteine through the conserved F or W. The D gene is left open where the match is weak. Only some rows state a clone size, as once, few, many or a class for expanded clones.

TRBJ1-5,.,.,TRBV7-9,TGTGCCAGCAGCTTAGATAGACAGGTCCTACAGCCCCAGCATTTT,CASSLDRQVLQPQHF
TRBJ1-1,TRBD1,.,TRBV9,TGTGCCAGCAGCGTAGGTCCGGACAGGGGTGAGGCTGAAGCTTTCTTT,CASSVGPDRGEAEAFF
TRBJ2-2,TRBD2,.,TRBV9,TGTGCCAGCAGCGGAAGTAGCGGGGGGGCAAGCGGGGAGCTGTTTTTT,CASSGSSGGASGELFF
TRBJ1-5,.,.,TRBV18,TGTGCCAGCTCACCACGGGATAACAGGGAAGGTCAGCCCCAGCATTTT,CASSPRDNREGQPQHF
TRBJ2-2,.,.,TRBV18,TGTGCCAGCTCACCACCGGGACATTCCACCGGGGAGCTGTTTTTT,CASSPPGHSTGELFF
TRBJ2-7,.,.,TRBV9,TGTGCCAGCAGCGTAGGACTAGGGTTCTACGAGCAGTACTTC,CASSVGLGFYEQYF
TRBJ2-5,TRBD2,few,TRBV6-1,TGTGCCAGCAGTGAACTAGCGGGGGGGCAAGAGACCCAGTACTTC,CASSELAGGQETQYF
TRBJ1-1,.,.,TRBV30,TGTGCCTGGACCCTTGGGAGGGCCACTGAAGCTTTCTTT,CAWTLGRATEAFF
TRBJ2-1,.,.,TRBV25-1,TGTGCCAGCAGTGAAGGCGACAGGCACCACCCGGCCTTCTTC,CASSEGDRHHPAFF
TRBJ2-1,TRBD2,once,TRBV18,TGTGCCAGCTCACCAGGACTAGCGGGAGGAAATGAGCAGTTCTTC,CASSPGLAGGNEQFF
TRBJ2-1,TRBD2,.,TRBV27,TGTGCCAGCAGTTCCCTAGGGACTAGCGGCTACAATGAGCAGTTCTTC,CASSSLGTSGYNEQFF
TRBJ1-1,.,.,TRBV5-1,TGCGCCAGCAGCTTGGCAGTAGGACACAAGAACACTGAAGCTTTCTTT,CASSLAVGHKNTEAFF
TRBJ2-1,TRBD1,.,TRBV7-9,TGTGCCAGCAGCATTTCGATCGGGACAGGGGGCTTTAATGAGCAGTTCTTC,CASSISIGTGGFNEQFF
TRBJ1-2,TRBD1,.,TRBV6-4,TGTGCCAGCAGTGAACAGGGACAGGGACTCTATGGCTACACCTTC,CASSEQGQGLYGYTF
TRBJ2-1,.,.,TRBV27,TGTGCCAGCAGTTTATCCGGGGTTACCGGTTCTGAGCAGTTCTTC,CASSLSGVTGSEQFF
TRBJ1-1,.,.,TRBV6-1,TGTGCCAGCAGTGAATTAACAGTTGAAGCTTTCTTT,CASSELTVEAFF
TRBJ1-2,TRBD1,few,TRBV5-4,TGTGCCAGCAGCTTCCCGGGACAGGGGGCGCTAGGCTACACCTTC,CASSFPGQGALGYTF
TRBJ2-3,TRBD1,.,TRBV11-2,TGTGCCAGCAGCGAGGACAGGCCCTTCACAGATACGCAGTATTTT,CASSEDRPFTDTQYF
TRBJ2-5,TRBD1,.,TRBV29-1,TGCAGCGTTAATAGGGGGCCACAAGAGACCCAGTACTTC,CSVNRGPQETQYF
TRBJ1-4,.,.,TRBV27,TGTGCCAGCAGTCGGCTGGGAGGGTTCGGGACGGCTAATGAAAAACTGTTTTTT,CASSRLGGFGTANEKLFF
TRBJ1-5,TRBD1,.,TRBV7-2,TGTGCCAGCAGCCCAGGACAGGGACGGGGCAATCAGCCCCAGCATTTT,CASSPGQGRGNQPQHF
TRBJ2-7,TRBD1,.,TRBV4-1,TGCGCCAGCAGCCCTAGCAGGGGGTCCCGCTCCGACGAGCAGTACTTC,CASSPSRGSRSDEQYF
TRBJ2-7,.,.,TRBV5-4,TGTGCCAGCAGCTTGAAGGCGGACGAGCAGTACTTC,CASSLKADEQYF
TRBJ1-4,.,.,TRBV11-2,TGTGCCAGCAGCTTAGGTTTGACAGAGCGTAATGAAAAACTGTTTTTT,CASSLGLTERNEKLFF
TRBJ1-1,TRBD1,.,TRBV4-2,TGTGCCAGCAGCCAAGAAACCCGACAGGGGGCGGGTACTGAAGCTTTCTTT,CASSQETRQGAGTEAFF
TRBJ1-2,TRBD1,.,TRBV7-3,TGTGCCAGCAGCCCCGGACAGGGGCTCGGCTACACCTTC,CASSPGQGLGYTF
TRBJ1-1,.,.,TRBV27,TGTGCCAGCAGTTTCGGGGGGGCCATGAACACTGAAGCTTTCTTT,CASSFGGAMNTEAFF
TRBJ1-2,.,.,TRBV27,TGTGCCAGCAGTGAAGACAGCTTCTATGGCTACACCTTC,CASSEDSFYGYTF
TRBJ2-3,TRBD2,.,TRBV14,TGTGCCAGCAGCCCCTGGACTAGCGGTGGCGCAGATACGCAGTATTTT,CASSPWTSGGADTQYF
TRBJ2-5,TRBD1,.,TRBV5-6,TGTGCCAGCAGCCCGACCCCGACAGGGCAAGAGACCCAGTACTTC,CASSPTPTGQETQYF
TRBJ1-1,TRBD1,.,TRBV7-3,TGTGCCAGCAGCTTAGGAGGGACAGGCGCCACTGAAGCTTTCTTT,CASSLGGTGATEAFF
TRBJ1-5,.,few,TRBV4-1,TGCGCCAGCAGCCAAATGCAGTTTAGCAATCAGCCCCAGCATTTT,CASSQMQFSNQPQHF
TRBJ2-5,.,few,TRBV5-6,TGTGCCAGCAGCTTGTCGGCCGGGATGAAGACCCAGTACTTC,CASSLSAGMKTQYF
TRBJ2-6,.,.,TRBV28,TGTGCCAGCTCCTTTCCCTCTGGGGCCAACGTCCTGACTTTC,CASSFPSGANVLTF
TRBJ2-6,.,.,TRBV19,TGTGCCAGTAGTAGCGGGGCGGCTGGGGCCAACGTCCTGACTTTC,CASSSGAAGANVLTF